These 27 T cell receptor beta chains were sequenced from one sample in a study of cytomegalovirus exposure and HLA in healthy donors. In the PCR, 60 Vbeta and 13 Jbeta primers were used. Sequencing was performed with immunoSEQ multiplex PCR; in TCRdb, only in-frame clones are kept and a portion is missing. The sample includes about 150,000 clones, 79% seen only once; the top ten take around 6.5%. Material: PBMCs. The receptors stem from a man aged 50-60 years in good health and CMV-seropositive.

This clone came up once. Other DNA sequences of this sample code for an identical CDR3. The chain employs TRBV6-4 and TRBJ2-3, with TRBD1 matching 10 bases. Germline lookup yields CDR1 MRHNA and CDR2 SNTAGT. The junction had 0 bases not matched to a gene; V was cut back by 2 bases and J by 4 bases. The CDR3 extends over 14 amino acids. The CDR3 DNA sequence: TGTGCCAGCAGTGACGGACAGGGGGCAGATACGCAGTATTTT. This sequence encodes CASSDGQGADTQYF.

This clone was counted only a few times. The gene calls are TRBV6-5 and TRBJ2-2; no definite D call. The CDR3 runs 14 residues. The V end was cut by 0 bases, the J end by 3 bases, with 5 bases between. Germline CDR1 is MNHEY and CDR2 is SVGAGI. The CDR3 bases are TGTGCCAGCAGTTACTCCCAGTACACCGGGGAGCTGTTTTTT. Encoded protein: CASSYSQYTGELFF.

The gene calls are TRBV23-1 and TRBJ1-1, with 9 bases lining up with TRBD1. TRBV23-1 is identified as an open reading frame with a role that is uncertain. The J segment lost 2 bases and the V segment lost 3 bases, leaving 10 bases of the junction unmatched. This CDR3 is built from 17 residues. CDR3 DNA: TGCGCCAGCAGTCACCACACCGTGGACAGGGGAAACACTGAAGCTTTCTTT. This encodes CASSHHTVDRGNTEAFF.

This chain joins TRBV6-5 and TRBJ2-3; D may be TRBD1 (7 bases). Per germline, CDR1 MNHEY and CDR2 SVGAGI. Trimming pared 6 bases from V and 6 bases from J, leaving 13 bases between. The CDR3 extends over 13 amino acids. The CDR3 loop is CASRTPGGDTQYF. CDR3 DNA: TGTGCCAGCAGAACCCCAGGGGGGGATACGCAGTATTTT.

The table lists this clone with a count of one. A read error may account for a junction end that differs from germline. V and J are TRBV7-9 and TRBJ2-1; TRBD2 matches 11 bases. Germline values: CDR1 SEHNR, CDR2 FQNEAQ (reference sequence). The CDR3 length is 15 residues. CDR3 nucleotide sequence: TGTTCCAGCAGCTTTACTAGCGGGGGATACAATGAGCAGTTCTTC. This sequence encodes CSSSFTSGGYNEQFF.

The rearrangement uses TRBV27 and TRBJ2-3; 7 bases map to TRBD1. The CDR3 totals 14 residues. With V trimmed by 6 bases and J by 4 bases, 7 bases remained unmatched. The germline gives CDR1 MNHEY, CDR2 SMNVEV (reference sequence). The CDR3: CASRHSQGADTQYF. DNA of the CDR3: TGTGCCAGCAGACACTCCCAGGGGGCAGATACGCAGTATTTT.

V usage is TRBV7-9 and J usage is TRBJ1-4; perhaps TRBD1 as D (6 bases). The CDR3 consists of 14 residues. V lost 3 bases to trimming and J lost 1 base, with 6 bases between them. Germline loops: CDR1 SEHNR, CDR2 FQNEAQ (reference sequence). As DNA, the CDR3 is TGTGCCAGCAGCTTGGACAGAACTAATGAAAAACTGTTTTTT. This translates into CASSLDRTNEKLFF.

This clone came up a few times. The CDR3 region is CASSLIPSGRAVNEQFF. The CDR3, as DNA: TGTGCCAGCAGCCTAATCCCTAGCGGGAGGGCCGTAAATGAGCAGTTCTTC. V and J are TRBV9 and TRBJ2-1; 12 nucleotides align to TRBD2. Losses at the gene ends were 4 bases for V and 7 bases for J; bases not matched to a gene: 12. In germline, CDR1 is SGDLS, CDR2 YYNGEE. The CDR3 runs 17 residues.

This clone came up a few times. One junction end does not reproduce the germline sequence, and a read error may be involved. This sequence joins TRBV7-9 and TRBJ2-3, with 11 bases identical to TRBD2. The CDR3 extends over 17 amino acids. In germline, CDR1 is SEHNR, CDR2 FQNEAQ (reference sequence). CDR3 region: CSSSLDIAGGVTDTQYF. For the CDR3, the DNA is TGTTCCAGCAGCTTAGATATAGCGGGAGGGGTCACAGATACGCAGTATTTT.

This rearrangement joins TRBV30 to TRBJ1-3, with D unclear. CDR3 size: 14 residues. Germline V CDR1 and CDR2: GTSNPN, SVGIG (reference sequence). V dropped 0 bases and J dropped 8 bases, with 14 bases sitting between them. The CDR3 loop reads CAWSVKGGGDTIYF. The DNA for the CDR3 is TGTGCCTGGAGTGTCAAGGGTGGAGGAGACACCATATATTTT. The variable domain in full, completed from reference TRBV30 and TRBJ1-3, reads SQTIHQWPATLVQPVGSPLSLECTVEGTSNPNLYWYRQAAGRGLQLLFYSVGIGQISSEVPQNLSASRPQDRQFILSSKKLLLSDSGFYLCAWSVKGGGDTIYFGEGSWLTVV.

This CDR3 reads CAWSRGVSYNSPLHF. The CDR3 DNA is TGTGCCTGGAGTCGTGGAGTCTCCTATAATTCACCCCTCCACTTT. The genes are TRBV30 and TRBJ1-6; D uncertain. The CDR3 extends over 15 amino acids. The germline V gene encodes CDR1 GTSNPN and CDR2 SVGIG (reference sequence). V gave up 2 bases and J gave up 0 bases, with 8 bases separating them.

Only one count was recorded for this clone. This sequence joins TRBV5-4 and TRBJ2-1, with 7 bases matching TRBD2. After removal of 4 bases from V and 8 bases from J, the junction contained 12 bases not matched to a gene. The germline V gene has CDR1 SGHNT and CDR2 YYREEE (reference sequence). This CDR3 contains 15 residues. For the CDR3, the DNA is TGTGCCAGCAGCCGGGGGGAACGATTGTCTTATGAGCAGTTCTTC. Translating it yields CASSRGERLSYEQFF.

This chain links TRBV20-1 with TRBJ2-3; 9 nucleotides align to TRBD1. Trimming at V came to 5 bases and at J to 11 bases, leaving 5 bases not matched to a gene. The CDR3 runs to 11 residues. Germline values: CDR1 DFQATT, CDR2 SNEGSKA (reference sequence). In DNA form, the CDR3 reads TGCAGTGCTTTACAGGGGGCGATGCAGTATTTT. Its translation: CSALQGAMQYF.

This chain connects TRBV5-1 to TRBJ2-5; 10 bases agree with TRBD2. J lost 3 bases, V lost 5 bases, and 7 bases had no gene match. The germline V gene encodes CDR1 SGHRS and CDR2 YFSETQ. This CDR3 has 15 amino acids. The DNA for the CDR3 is TGCGCCAGCAGTTACGGGACTAGCGAGAAAGAGACCCAGTACTTC. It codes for CASSYGTSEKETQYF.

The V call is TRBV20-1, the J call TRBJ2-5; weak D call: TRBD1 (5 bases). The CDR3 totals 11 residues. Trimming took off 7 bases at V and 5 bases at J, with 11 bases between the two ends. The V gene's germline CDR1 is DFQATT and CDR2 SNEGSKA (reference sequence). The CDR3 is CSVSRVETQYF. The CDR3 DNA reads TGCAGTGTCTCCAGGGTGGAGACCCAGTACTTC.

CDR3 nucleotides: TGTGCCAGCAGCGTGGCGCGGGGTTCGTTGACTGAAGCTTTCTTT. Its protein product is CASSVARGSLTEAFF. This chain uses TRBV9 with TRBJ1-1, with no clear D. Germline assignment: CDR1 SGDLS and CDR2 YYNGEE. V lost 2 bases and J 5 bases, leaving 16 bases between the germline ends. There are 15 residues in the CDR3.

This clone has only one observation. CDR3 region: CASSQNTEAFF. DNA for the CDR3: TGTGCCAGCAGCCAGAACACTGAAGCTTTCTTT. The chain employs TRBV2 and TRBJ1-1; D gene ambiguous. CDR3 length: 11 residues. Germline CDR1 is SNHLY and CDR2 is FYNNEI. Between the trimmed V and J ends, which lost 6 bases and 1 base, there was a span of 3 bases.

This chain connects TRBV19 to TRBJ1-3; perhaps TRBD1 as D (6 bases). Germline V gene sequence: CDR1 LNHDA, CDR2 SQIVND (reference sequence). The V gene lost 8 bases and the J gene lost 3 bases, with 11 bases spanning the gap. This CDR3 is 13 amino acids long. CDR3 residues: CASSQGIGNTIYF. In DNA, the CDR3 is TGTGCCAGTTCTCAGGGGATTGGAAACACCATATATTTT.

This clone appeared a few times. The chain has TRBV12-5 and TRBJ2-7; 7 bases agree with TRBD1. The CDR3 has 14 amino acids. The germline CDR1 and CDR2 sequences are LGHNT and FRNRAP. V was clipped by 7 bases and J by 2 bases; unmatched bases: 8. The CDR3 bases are TGTGCTAGTGCCCTTGGGGGACAGCCCTACGAGCAGTACTTC. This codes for CASALGGQPYEQYF.

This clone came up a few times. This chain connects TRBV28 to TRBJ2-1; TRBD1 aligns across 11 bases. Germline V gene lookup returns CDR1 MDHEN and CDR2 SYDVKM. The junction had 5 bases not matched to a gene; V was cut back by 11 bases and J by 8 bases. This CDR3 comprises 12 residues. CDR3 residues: CASDRGLDEQFF. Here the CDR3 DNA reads TGTGCCTCGGACAGGGGGCTGGATGAGCAGTTCTTC.

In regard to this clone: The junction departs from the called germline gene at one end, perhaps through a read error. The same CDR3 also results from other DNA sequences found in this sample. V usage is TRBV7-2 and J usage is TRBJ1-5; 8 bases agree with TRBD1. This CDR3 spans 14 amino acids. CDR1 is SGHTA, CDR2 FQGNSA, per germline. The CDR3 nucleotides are TGTGCTAGCAGTAAGACAGGGGCGCGTCAGCCCCAGCATTTT. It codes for CASSKTGARQPQHF.

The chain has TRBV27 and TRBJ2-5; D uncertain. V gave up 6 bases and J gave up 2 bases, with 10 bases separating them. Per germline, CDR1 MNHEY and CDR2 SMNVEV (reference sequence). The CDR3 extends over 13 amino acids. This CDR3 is CASRSDSQETQYF. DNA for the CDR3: TGTGCCAGCAGGTCTGACTCTCAAGAGACCCAGTACTTC.

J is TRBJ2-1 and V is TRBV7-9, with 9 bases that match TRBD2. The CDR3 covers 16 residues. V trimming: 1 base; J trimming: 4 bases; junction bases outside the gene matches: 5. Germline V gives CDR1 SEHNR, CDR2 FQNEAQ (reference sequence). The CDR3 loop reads CASSLVIAGDYNEQFF. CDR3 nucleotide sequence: TGTGCCAGCAGCTTAGTAATAGCGGGGGATTACAATGAGCAGTTCTTC. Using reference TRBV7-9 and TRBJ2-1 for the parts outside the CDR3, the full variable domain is DTGVSQNPRHKITKRGQNVTFRCDPISEHNRLYWYRQTLGQGPEFLTYFQNEAQLEKSRLLSDRFSAERPKGSFSTLEIQRTEQGDSAMYLCASSLVIAGDYNEQFFGPGTRLTVL.

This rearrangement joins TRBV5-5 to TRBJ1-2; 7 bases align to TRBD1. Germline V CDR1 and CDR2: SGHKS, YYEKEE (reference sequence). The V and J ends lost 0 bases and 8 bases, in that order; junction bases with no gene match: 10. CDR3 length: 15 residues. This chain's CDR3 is CASSLAYQGVIGYTF. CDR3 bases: TGTGCCAGCAGCTTGGCTTACCAGGGGGTCATCGGCTACACCTTC.

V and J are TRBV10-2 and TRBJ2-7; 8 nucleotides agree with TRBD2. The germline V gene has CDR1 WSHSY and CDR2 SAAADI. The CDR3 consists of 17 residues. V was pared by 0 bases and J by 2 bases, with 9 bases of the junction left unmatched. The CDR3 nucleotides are TGCGCCAGCAGTGAGTCGAAGTCGAGCGGGAGTACCTACGAGCAGTACTTC. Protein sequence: CASSESKSSGSTYEQYF.

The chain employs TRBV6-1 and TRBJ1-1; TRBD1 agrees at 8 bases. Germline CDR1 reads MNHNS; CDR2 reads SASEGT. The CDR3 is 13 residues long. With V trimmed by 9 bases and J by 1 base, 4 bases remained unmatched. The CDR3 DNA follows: TGTGCCAGTTGGGACAGGAGGAACACTGAAGCTTTCTTT. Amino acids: CASWDRRNTEAFF.

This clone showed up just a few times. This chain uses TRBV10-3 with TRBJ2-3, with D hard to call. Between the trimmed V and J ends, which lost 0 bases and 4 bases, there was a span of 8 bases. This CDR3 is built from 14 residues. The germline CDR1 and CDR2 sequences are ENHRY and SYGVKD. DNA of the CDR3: TGTGCCATCAGTGAGTCGGGCTCTCCAGATACGCAGTATTTT. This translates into CAISESGSPDTQYF.